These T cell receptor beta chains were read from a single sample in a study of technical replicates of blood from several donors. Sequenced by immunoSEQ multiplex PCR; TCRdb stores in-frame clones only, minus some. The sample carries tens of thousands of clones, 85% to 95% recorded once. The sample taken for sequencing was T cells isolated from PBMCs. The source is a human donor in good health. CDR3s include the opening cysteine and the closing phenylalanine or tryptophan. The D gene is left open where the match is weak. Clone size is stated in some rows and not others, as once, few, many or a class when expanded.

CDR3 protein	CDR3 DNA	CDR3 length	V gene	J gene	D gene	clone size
CASSEWDREGSGNTF	TGTGCCAGCAGTGAGTGGGACAGGGAAGGAAGTGGCAACACCTTC	15	TRBV6-1	TRBJ1-2	TRBD1	NA
CASSPPAAYEQYF	TGTGCCAGCTCACCACCGGCCGCTTACGAGCAGTACTTC	13	TRBV18	TRBJ2-7	NA	NA
CARTSGGSYEQYF	TGTGCCCGAACTAGCGGGGGGTCCTACGAGCAGTACTTC	13	TRBV30	TRBJ2-7	TRBD2	NA
CASSYAGGEKLFF	TGTGCCAGCAGTTACGCAGGGGGTGAAAAACTGTTTTTT	13	TRBV6-5	TRBJ1-4	TRBD1	NA
CASSFGGSLYEQYF	TGTGCCAGCAGCTTCGGCGGGAGCCTCTACGAGCAGTACTTC	14	TRBV7-9	TRBJ2-7	TRBD2	NA
CASSVETGELTGELFF	TGTGCCAGCAGCGTAGAAACAGGGGAATTAACCGGGGAGCTGTTTTTT	16	TRBV9	TRBJ2-2	TRBD1	NA
CASSLRGRDTQYF	TGTGCCAGCAGCTTACGGGGGAGGGATACGCAGTATTTT	13	TRBV7-9	TRBJ2-3	NA	NA
CASSLGATSYRGYTF	TGCGCCAGCAGCTTGGGGGCTACATCTTACCGTGGCTACACCTTC	15	TRBV5-1	TRBJ1-2	NA	NA
CASSQEYGGVNIQYF	TGCGCCAGCAGCCAAGAATACGGAGGGGTTAACATTCAGTACTTC	15	TRBV4-1	TRBJ2-4	NA	NA
CASSQEGASGGRGEQFF	TGTGCCAGCAGCCAAGAGGGAGCTAGCGGGGGAAGAGGTGAGCAGTTCTTC	17	TRBV4-2	TRBJ2-1	TRBD2	NA
CATSRDRGNQPQHF	TGTGCCACCAGCAGAGATCGGGGCAATCAGCCCCAGCATTTT	14	TRBV15	TRBJ1-5	NA	NA
CASRGVSVAYEQYF	TGTGCCAGCAGAGGGGTGTCCGTCGCCTACGAGCAGTACTTC	14	TRBV6-1	TRBJ2-7	NA	NA
CASSEWGGENEQFF	TGTGCCAGCAGTGAGTGGGGGGGGGAAAATGAGCAGTTCTTC	14	TRBV2	TRBJ2-1	TRBD2	NA
CASSLDGGSHRNTGELFF	TGTGCCAGCAGCTTAGACGGCGGGAGCCATCGGAACACCGGGGAGCTGTTTTTT	18	TRBV13	TRBJ2-2	TRBD2	NA
CASTRAGELFF	TGTGCCAGCACCCGGGCCGGGGAGCTGTTTTTT	11	TRBV7-8	TRBJ2-2	NA	NA
CASSGQPGVEKLFF	TGTGCCAGCAGCGGACAACCTGGTGTTGAAAAACTGTTTTTT	14	TRBV27	TRBJ1-4	NA	NA
CASSIELNTEAFF	TGTGCCAGCAGTATTGAACTAAACACTGAAGCTTTCTTT	13	TRBV2	TRBJ1-1	NA	NA
CASSTGTGSYQPQHF	TGTGCCAGTAGTACCGGGACAGGGTCTTATCAGCCCCAGCATTTT	15	TRBV19	TRBJ1-5	TRBD1	NA
CSVMPGHPGYEQYF	TGCAGCGTGATGCCGGGACACCCCGGCTACGAGCAGTACTTC	14	TRBV29-1	TRBJ2-7	NA	NA
CASSLEKFGQGSPYEQYF	TGTGCCAGCAGCTTAGAAAAATTTGGGCAGGGGAGTCCCTACGAGCAGTACTTC	18	TRBV7-2	TRBJ2-7	NA	NA
CASSVGSPGVTEAFF	TGTGCCAGCAGCGTAGGGAGCCCCGGGGTAACTGAAGCTTTCTTT	15	TRBV9	TRBJ1-1	NA	NA
CASTSGDRLFAGELFF	TGCGCCAGCACCTCCGGGGATAGGCTCTTCGCCGGGGAGCTGTTTTTT	16	TRBV5-1	TRBJ2-2	NA	NA
CAARRGGLGPSGEQFF	TGTGCCGCCCGAAGAGGCGGACTAGGCCCTTCTGGGGAGCAGTTCTTC	16	TRBV2	TRBJ2-1	TRBD2	once
CASSSWELASDEQYF	TGTGCCAGCAGCTCATGGGAACTAGCATCGGACGAGCAGTACTTC	15	TRBV16	TRBJ2-7	NA	NA
CASYQPGGMNTEAFF	TGTGCCAGCTATCAACCGGGGGGGATGAACACTGAAGCTTTCTTT	15	TRBV28	TRBJ1-1	NA	NA
CASSQTRFGGAAGEKLFF	TGCGCCAGCAGCCAAACCCGTTTCGGTGGGGCGGCTGGTGAAAAACTGTTTTTT	18	TRBV4-1	TRBJ1-4	NA	NA